Listed below are T cell receptor beta chains from one sample, sequenced in a study of blood T cell repertoires in COVID-19. The protocol was immunoSEQ multiplex PCR, while the TCRdb copy is restricted to in-frame clones and leaves out a portion. This table has around 140,000 clones, about four fifths appearing once. Source material: peripheral blood. The receptors derive from a human donor in a cohort sampled during active COVID-19. Both conserved end residues are part of each CDR3. D genes are given only for firm matches. Size values are once, few and many counts, or a class for expanded clones, and some rows have none.

-,TRBJ2-3,TRBD2,TRBV6-5,TGTGGCAGTAAGGCTAGCGGGAGAGGTGATACGCAGTATTTT,CGSKASGRGDTQYF
once,TRBJ2-7,-,TRBV7-2,TGTGCCAGCAGCTTAGGAGCGGGTGCCTCCTACGAGCAGTACTTC,CASSLGAGASYEQYF
-,TRBJ1-4,TRBD1,TRBV3-1/TRBV3-2,TGTGCCAGCAGCCAGAATGACAGGGCTGGGGAACTGTTTTTT,CASSQNDRAGELFF
few,TRBJ1-2,TRBD1,TRBV9,TGTGCCAGCAGCGTAGAGGCGGGGGACAGGGCTGATGGCTACACCTTC,CASSVEAGDRADGYTF
-,TRBJ2-5,TRBD1,TRBV5-6,TGTGCCAGCAGTGACAGGGTCCAAGAGACCCAGTACTTC,CASSDRVQETQYF
-,TRBJ2-5,-,TRBV7-2,TGTGCCAGCAGCTTAGGGGGGCTCCAAGAGACCCAGTACTTC,CASSLGGLQETQYF
-,TRBJ2-1,TRBD2,TRBV4-2,TGTGCCAGCAGCCAAGATCCTGGGAGGGAGGGCAACAATGAGCAGTTCTTC,CASSQDPGREGNNEQFF
-,TRBJ1-2,-,TRBV7-2,TGTGCCAGCAGCTTTAGCGGGCCTAACTATGGCTACACCTTC,CASSFSGPNYGYTF
-,TRBJ2-2,-,TRBV4-3,TGCGCCAGCGCCAGGCAGGGCGTAAACACCGGGGAGCTGTTTTTT,CASARQGVNTGELFF
once,TRBJ2-7,-,TRBV18,TGTGCCAGCTCACCAATACGGACAGCGGACTCCTACGAGCAGTACTTC,CASSPIRTADSYEQYF
-,TRBJ2-5,-,TRBV2,TGTGCCAGCAGTGCCTATGGACAGAATAATCAAGAGACCCAGTACTTC,CASSAYGQNNQETQYF
-,TRBJ1-5,-,TRBV28,TGTGCCAGCAGTCTCCCTCTTTTGGGGGCTGGCAATCAGCCCCAGCATTTT,CASSLPLLGAGNQPQHF
-,TRBJ2-7,TRBD2,TRBV28,TGTGCCAGCAGCTCCACCGCGTCTAGCGGGAGCTACGAGCAGTACTTC,CASSSTASSGSYEQYF
-,TRBJ1-3,-,TRBV2,TGTGCCAGCAGTGAGACCCCAAACAGCGGTGGAAACACCATATATTTT,CASSETPNSGGNTIYF
few,TRBJ2-7,TRBD1,TRBV28,TGTGCCAGCAGTTTATCGGGACAGTCCGAGCAGTACTTC,CASSLSGQSEQYF
-,TRBJ2-6,-,TRBV5-1,TGCGCCAGCAGACAGGGTTCCGGGGCCAACGTCCTGACTTTC,CASRQGSGANVLTF
-,TRBJ2-5,TRBD2,TRBV25-1,TGTGCCAGCAGTCCCCCGGGGCTAGCGGGAGTCCAGACCCAGTACTTC,CASSPPGLAGVQTQYF
-,TRBJ2-3,-,TRBV10-3,TGTGCCATCAGTGACCCGGACAGCTCAGTGGGCACAGATACGCAGTATTTT,CAISDPDSSVGTDTQYF
-,TRBJ1-5,TRBD1,TRBV6-6,TGTGCCAGCAGTTACGCGGACAGGGGAGGCAATCAGCCCCAGCATTTT,CASSYADRGGNQPQHF
-,TRBJ2-7,TRBD2,TRBV5-4,TGTGCCAGCAGCCCGACTTCGACTAGCTGGGGCGAGCAGTACTTC,CASSPTSTSWGEQYF
few,TRBJ1-5,-,TRBV28,TGTGCCAGCAGTTTGCTAGGCCCAAATCAGCCCCAGCATTTT,CASSLLGPNQPQHF
once,TRBJ2-3,TRBD2,TRBV7-9,TGTGCCAGCAGCTTAGGACTAGCGGGAGGACCCACAGATACGCAGTATTTT,CASSLGLAGGPTDTQYF
-,TRBJ2-1,-,TRBV18,TGTGCCAGCTCACCTGGGGCCAATGAGCAGTTCTTC,CASSPGANEQFF
-,TRBJ2-2,TRBD2,TRBV6-6,TGTGCCAGCACGGGGGGCGGGGAGCTGTTTTTT,CASTGGGELFF
-,TRBJ2-7,-,TRBV5-6,TGTGCCAGCAGCCTCTATGCAACAGGGACCTACGAGCAGTACTTC,CASSLYATGTYEQYF
-,TRBJ2-1,TRBD2,TRBV4-3,TGCGCCAGCAGCCAAAGCCCCTCCGGGACTAGCGGGAGACGCCTCTACAATGAGCAGTTCTTC,CASSQSPSGTSGRRLYNEQFF
-,TRBJ2-7,TRBD1,TRBV28,TGTGCCAGCAGTTTACCTGTGGGACAGGGGAAGGACGAGCAGTACTTC,CASSLPVGQGKDEQYF
-,TRBJ1-6,-,TRBV5-5,TGTGCCAGCAGCTTGGTGCTCAATGAGGTTTCACCCCTCCACTTT,CASSLVLNEVSPLHF
-,TRBJ2-7,TRBD2,TRBV11-2,TGTGCCAGCAGCCCAGGACTAGCGGGAGGCCCTGATTTC,CASSPGLAGGPDF
once,TRBJ2-5,-,TRBV3-1/TRBV3-2,TGTGCCAGCAGCCCCCCACACGCAGGAGAGACCCAGTACTTC,CASSPPHAGETQYF
-,TRBJ2-3,-,TRBV5-1,TGCGCCAGCAGCTCAAACCCAGAAAATACAGATACGCAGTATTTT,CASSSNPENTDTQYF